The clone carrying this TCR beta chain was picked up many times. This entry belongs to a study of early T cells in non-severe SARS-CoV-2 infection. Germline lookup yields CDR1 DFQATT and CDR2 SNEGSKA (reference sequence). The CDR3 loop spans 18 amino acids. Trimming removed 6 bases from V and 4 bases from J; junction bases left unmatched: 18. TCRdb called the 5' RACE reads again in MiXCR, with one record for every CDR3 protein. Among about 83,000 distinct CDR3 sequences listed, about 13% were seen once. The gene calls are TRBV20-1 and TRBJ2-7; TRBD2 aligns across 13 bases. Sequenced material: whole blood. The receptor was isolated from an adult who was a healthcare worker with PCR-confirmed SARS-CoV-2 infection or an uninfected control (not recorded which). DNA for the CDR3: TGCAGTGCCGCCACCCGGACTAGCGGGGGATTGGTCGGGTACGAGCAGTACTTC. It translates to CSAATRTSGGLVGYEQYF.